The 23 T cell receptor beta chains reported below all come from one sample, sequenced in a study of identical twins (dated by TCRdb to between 2015 and 2016). Receptors were amplified or captured by 5' RACE. Sequencing used an Illumina HiSeq 2000. TCRdb took the public reads, trimmed them with fastp at Q25, ran MiXCR for clone calling and kept in-frame beta chains. Rows matching on CDR3 protein sequence are summarized as one entry with the most common DNA and genes. This sample comprises fewer than 550,000 distinct CDR3 sequences, 13% to 15% of them detected only once. The top ten clones comprise 0.44% of the sample. The same sample was also used in a study of yellow fever vaccine responses in identical twins.

Sequencing was done on a sample of CD4+ T cells sorted from blood. The receptors come from a woman in her late teens or twenties in good health.

V is TRBV29-1 and J is TRBJ2-7, with D perhaps TRBD1 or TRBD2 (7 bases each). The V gene's germline CDR1 is SQVTM and CDR2 ANQGSEA. V lost 7 bases and J lost 4, with 17 bases in between. This CDR3 comprises 13 residues. The CDR3 coding sequence is TGCAGCGCCTCGACAGGGAGGGGGTACGAGCAGTACTTC. This translates into CSASTGRGYEQYF.

This clonotype was observed at least ten times. V usage is TRBV27 and J usage is TRBJ2-2; D is unresolved. V dropped 3 bases and J dropped 3 bases, with 5 bases sitting between them. The germline V gene has CDR1 MNHEY and CDR2 SMNVEV (reference sequence). CDR3 length: 13 amino acids. CDR3 bases: TGTGCCAGCAGTTTCCTGGACACCGGGGAGCTGTTTTTT. It yields the protein CASSFLDTGELFF.

This chain links TRBV20-1 with TRBJ1-5; 7 nucleotides align to TRBD1. Germline values: CDR1 DFQATT, CDR2 SNEGSKA (reference sequence). V shed 3 bases, J shed 7 bases, and the junction held 6 bases outside the gene matches. This CDR3 is built from 13 residues. For the CDR3, the DNA is TGCAGTGCTAGCGGACAGGCCGGACAGCCCCAGCATTTT. Encoded protein: CSASGQAGQPQHF.

This clonotype came up a few times. V usage is TRBV20-1 and J usage is TRBJ1-2, with a possible D match to TRBD1 (5 bases). V lost 6 bases and J 4 bases, leaving 18 bases between the germline ends. This CDR3 contains 14 residues. Germline lookup yields CDR1 DFQATT and CDR2 SNEGSKA (reference sequence). The CDR3 DNA sequence: TGCAGTGCCTGGGGCAGGGATCGGGTCTATGGCTACACCTTC. This gives the protein CSAWGRDRVYGYTF.

In its sample, this clonotype was seen a few times. The rearrangement joins TRBV5-1 to TRBJ2-1; the D gene could be TRBD1 or TRBD2 (6 bases each). This CDR3 has 20 amino acids. Trimming took 5 bases from V and 7 from J, leaving 34 bases between them. Germline CDR1 SGHRS, CDR2 YFSETQ. CDR3 nucleotide sequence: TGCGCCAGCAGATCACTCCTACCCGGCCAGCTGGGGGGCGCTGGTAATGAGCAGTTCTTC. Protein sequence: CASRSLLPGQLGGAGNEQFF.

This clonotype was counted between two and nine times. V and J are TRBV15 and TRBJ2-3, with D possibly matching TRBD1 (6 bases). Germline V lookup: CDR1 LNHNV, CDR2 YYDKDF (reference sequence). The CDR3 loop spans 15 amino acids. V lost 3 bases to trimming and J lost 3 bases, with 13 bases between them. CDR3 coding DNA: TGTGCCACCAGCAGTCCGGCAGGGGTGACAGATACGCAGTATTTT. This codes for CATSSPAGVTDTQYF. The complete variable domain, with remaining parts taken from reference TRBV15 and TRBJ2-3, reads DAMVIQNPRYQVTQFGKPVTLSCSQTLNHNVMYWYQQKSSQAPKLLFHYYDKDFNNEADTPDNFQSRRPNTSFCFLDIRSPGLGDTAMYLCATSSPAGVTDTQYFGPGTRLTVL.

The sample holds a few counts of this clonotype. The chain combines TRBV12-3 or TRBV12-4 with TRBJ2-1; 10 nucleotides agree with TRBD1. The junction had 20 bases not matched to a gene; V was cut back by 3 bases and J by 0 bases. This CDR3 is 22 amino acids long. The CDR3 protein is CASSFGSRGTGVGLGSYNEQFF. DNA of the CDR3: TGTGCCAGCAGTTTCGGATCCCGGGGGACAGGGGTGGGACTAGGCTCCTACAATGAGCAGTTCTTC.

This clonotype was seen many times. The CDR3 is CASSQATRGRTEAFF. As DNA, the CDR3 is TGCGCCAGCAGCCAAGCGACAAGGGGTAGAACTGAAGCTTTCTTT. The V and J genes are TRBV4-1 and TRBJ1-1; D is possibly TRBD1 (5 bases). There are 15 residues in the CDR3. The germline gives CDR1 MGHRA, CDR2 YSYEKL. V gave up 1 base and J gave up 5 bases, with 14 bases separating them.

V gene TRBV5-1 combines with J gene TRBJ2-3; 11 bases are shared with TRBD1. CDR1 and CDR2 (germline): SGHRS, YFSETQ. V lost 4 bases to trimming and J lost 5 bases; unmatched junction nucleotides: 6. CDR3 length equals 15 residues. The CDR3 DNA follows: TGCGCCAGCAGCCCGGACAGGGGGCGCGGAGATACGCAGTATTTT. It encodes CASSPDRGRGDTQYF.

The chain links TRBV7-3 to TRBJ2-5; D not resolved. Looked up from germline, CDR1 is SGHTA and CDR2 is FQGTGA. The V gene lost 4 bases and the J gene lost 3 bases, with 9 bases spanning the gap. This CDR3 spans 13 amino acids. CDR3 DNA: TGTGCCAGCAGCTCAGACAACGAAGAGACCCAGTACTTC. Translated, it gives CASSSDNEETQYF.

This clonotype was observed once. The gene calls are TRBV6-1 and TRBJ2-3; 8 nucleotides match TRBD2. Germline V gene data show CDR1 as MNHNS and CDR2 as SASEGT. The CDR3 loop spans 14 amino acids. The trim removed 6 bases at V and 5 bases at J, leaving 7 bases unmatched. The CDR3 bases are TGTGCCAGCAGGACGGGACTAGAGATAGATACGCAGTATTTT. Residues: CASRTGLEIDTQYF.

The CDR3 DNA follows: TGTGCCAGCAGACCTAACAGGGTTCGGACAGATACGCAGTATTTT. It translates to CASRPNRVRTDTQYF. The chain joins TRBV2 to TRBJ2-3, with a possible D match to TRBD1 (6 bases). Trimming left V 6 bases short and J 3 bases short, with 16 bases between. Germline CDR1 and CDR2: SNHLY and FYNNEI. CDR3 size: 15 residues.

V gene TRBV7-9 combines with J gene TRBJ1-4, with D maybe TRBD1 (5 bases). Germline V gene data show CDR1 as SEHNR and CDR2 as FQNEAQ (reference sequence). There are 15 residues in the CDR3. V lost 4 bases to trimming and J lost 4 bases, with 13 bases between them. The DNA for the CDR3 is TGTGCCAGCAGCTCTGGTTCGGGGGGTAATGAAAAACTGTTTTTT. Protein product: CASSSGSGGNEKLFF.

The chain recombines TRBV7-6 with TRBJ1-3; D is possibly TRBD1 (5 bases). Per germline, CDR1 SGHVS and CDR2 FNYEAQ. The CDR3 consists of 14 residues. V lost 0 bases to trimming and J lost 7 bases, with 10 bases between them. This CDR3 reads CASSLAQGANTIYF. CDR3 coding DNA: TGTGCCAGCAGCTTAGCCCAGGGAGCGAACACCATATATTTT.

This clonotype was counted between two and nine times. This rearrangement joins TRBV6-1 to TRBJ2-3; 12 nucleotides line up with TRBD2. This CDR3 contains 15 residues. Unmatched junction bases numbered 6, after V lost 7 bases and J lost 4 bases. Germline V gives CDR1 MNHNS, CDR2 SASEGT. CDR3 amino acids: CASKASGGAADTQYF. CDR3 nucleotides: TGTGCCAGCAAGGCTAGCGGGGGGGCAGCAGATACGCAGTATTTT.

The gene calls are TRBV20-1 and TRBJ2-1; 11 nucleotides match TRBD2. The germline gives CDR1 DFQATT, CDR2 SNEGSKA (reference sequence). V gave up 0 bases and J gave up 0 bases; unmatched junction bases: 7. The CDR3 has 18 amino acids. DNA of the CDR3: TGCAGTGCTAGAGATAGACTAGCGGGGAAAAACTCCTACAATGAGCAGTTCTTC. Protein product: CSARDRLAGKNSYNEQFF.

The genes are TRBV11-1 and TRBJ2-5; 11 bases line up with TRBD2. V lost 4 bases to trimming and J lost 4 bases; unmatched junction nucleotides: 14. The CDR3 totals 18 residues. Germline assignment: CDR1 SGHAT and CDR2 FQDESV (reference sequence). The chain's CDR3 is CASSSVGLAGGSSETQYF. The DNA of the CDR3 is TGTGCCAGCAGCTCCGTTGGGCTAGCGGGGGGATCCTCAGAGACCCAGTACTTC.

The chain joins TRBV18 to TRBJ2-2; D is unresolved. Germline V gene sequence: CDR1 KGHSH, CDR2 LQKENI. V gave up 8 bases and J gave up 0 bases, with 10 bases separating them. There are 14 residues in the CDR3. CDR3 coding DNA: TGTGCCAGCACGCCCCCTCCGAACACCGGGGAGCTGTTTTTT. This sequence encodes CASTPPPNTGELFF.

The chain couples TRBV19 to TRBJ2-1, with TRBD2 matching 11 bases. This CDR3 region has 19 residues. The germline V gene encodes CDR1 LNHDA and CDR2 SQIVND (reference sequence). The J segment lost 3 bases and the V segment lost 8 bases, leaving 18 bases of the junction unmatched. CDR3 bases: TGTGCCAGTTGGGGGGTCTCCTCGACCGGGACTAGCGGCTACAATGAGCAGTTCTTC. Translating it yields CASWGVSSTGTSGYNEQFF. The full variable domain, rest sourced from reference TRBV19 and TRBJ2-1, is DGGITQSPKYLFRKEGQNVTLSCEQNLNHDAMYWYRQDPGQGLRLIYYSQIVNDFQKGDIAEGYSVSREKKESFPLTVTSAQKNPTAFYLCASWGVSSTGTSGYNEQFFGPGTRLTVL.

This clonotype was seen a few times. The CDR3 spells CASSLGLRGSTDTQYF. CDR3 bases: TGTGCCAGCAGCTTAGGATTGCGGGGGAGCACAGATACGCAGTATTTT. The rearrangement links TRBV7-2 to TRBJ2-3, with 7 positions matching TRBD2. Per the germline V gene, CDR1 is SGHTA and CDR2 is FQGNSA. The junction had 4 bases not matched to a gene; V was cut back by 1 base and J by 0 bases. The CDR3 has 16 amino acids.

At least ten counts were recorded for this clonotype. V and J are TRBV5-1 and TRBJ2-5; D perhaps matches TRBD1 (5 bases). The CDR3 runs 14 residues. Germline V gene data show CDR1 as SGHRS and CDR2 as YFSETQ. V dropped 0 bases and J dropped 2 bases, with 8 bases sitting between them. This CDR3 reads CASSLGQRQETQYF. The CDR3 coding sequence is TGCGCCAGCAGCTTGGGACAGAGACAAGAGACCCAGTACTTC.

This clonotype was counted many times. The chain couples TRBV28 to TRBJ1-1; D not certain. Germline V gives CDR1 MDHEN, CDR2 SYDVKM. The CDR3 is 13 residues long. The V end lost 4 bases, the J end lost 1 base, and 7 bases lay between the germline ends. CDR3 amino acids: CASSSSTNTEAFF. In DNA form, the CDR3 reads TGTGCCAGCAGTTCTAGTACGAACACTGAAGCTTTCTTT.

This clonotype was observed a few times. The chain joins TRBV20-1 to TRBJ1-1; D possibly corresponds to TRBD1 (6 bases). Germline V gene sequence: CDR1 DFQATT, CDR2 SNEGSKA (reference sequence). With 6 bases removed from V and 3 bases from J, the gap between germline ends came to 14 bases. CDR3 size: 13 residues. This CDR3 reads CSAHRAADTEAFF. CDR3 coding DNA: TGCAGTGCCCACAGGGCAGCGGACACTGAAGCTTTCTTT.